Listed below are T cell receptor beta chains from one sample, sequenced in a study of neurological immune-mediated disorders. TCRdb analysed the 5' RACE reads with MiXCR anew, one entry per CDR3 protein. The sample lists around 83,000 distinct CDR3 sequences, around an eighth occurring once. Material: PBMCs. These receptors originate from a woman aged 45 to 65 in good health. CDR3s include the opening cysteine and the closing phenylalanine or tryptophan. D genes are given only for firm matches. Clone size is not always given. Where it is, it says once, few, many or a class for expanded clones.

D gene,clone size,V gene,J gene,CDR3 DNA,CDR3 protein
TRBD1,many,TRBV5-1,TRBJ2-2,TGCGCCAGCAGCCCACATACAGGGGGACGAAGCACCGGGGAGCTGTTTTTT,CASSPHTGGRSTGELFF
NA,many,TRBV28,TRBJ2-7,TGTGCCAGCAGTCGTACCGGGACACCAACCTACGAGCAGTACTTC,CASSRTGTPTYEQYF
NA,many,TRBV7-8,TRBJ1-6,TGTGCCAGCAGCTTTAGCCCACTGAATTCACCCCTCCACTTT,CASSFSPLNSPLHF
NA,NA,TRBV6-5,TRBJ2-5,TGTGCCAGCAGTTCCCATATAGGGGGGACCCAGTACTTC,CASSSHIGGTQYF
TRBD2,few,TRBV7-6,TRBJ2-3,TGTGCCAGCAGCTCTCCGGGACTAGCGGGAGGGCCGGGAGATACGCAGTATTTT,CASSSPGLAGGPGDTQYF
NA,NA,TRBV18,TRBJ1-3,TGTGCCAGCTCTTATTTCCAGGACAGCGACTCTGGAAACACCATATATTTT,CASSYFQDSDSGNTIYF
NA,many,TRBV28,TRBJ1-1,TGTGCCAGCGGGCTCCCTGAAGCTTTCTTT,CASGLPEAFF
TRBD1,few,TRBV5-1,TRBJ2-7,TGCGCCAGCAGCTTGGGCGGGACAGGGTCCTACGAGCAGTACTTC,CASSLGGTGSYEQYF
NA,many,TRBV20-1,TRBJ2-1,TGCAGTGCTAGAGGTCCCGGACACATTCTCCGGAATGAGCAGTTCTTC,CSARGPGHILRNEQFF
TRBD2,NA,TRBV20-1,TRBJ2-7,TGCAGTGCTAGAAAAGCGGGACTAGCGGGAGTCGAGCAGTACTTC,CSARKAGLAGVEQYF
NA,NA,TRBV5-1,TRBJ2-3,TGCGCCAGCAGCTTGGGGACCCCAAGGTGGGATACGCAGTATTTT,CASSLGTPRWDTQYF
TRBD1,many,TRBV20-1,TRBJ1-5,TGCAGTGCTAGAGGTGGGACAGACCGGCAGCCCCAGCATTTT,CSARGGTDRQPQHF
TRBD1,many,TRBV5-6,TRBJ1-1,TGTGCCAGCAGCTTGTTGGCAGGGGGCGAAGCTTTCTTT,CASSLLAGGEAFF
NA,many,TRBV20-1,TRBJ1-2,TGCAGTGCTAGGGAAACAGGGAACTATGGCTACACCTTC,CSARETGNYGYTF
NA,few,TRBV12-3/TRBV12-4,TRBJ1-1,TGTGCCAGCAGTTTCCTGGGAGGAGACACTGAAGCTTTCTTT,CASSFLGGDTEAFF
NA,NA,TRBV5-1,TRBJ1-1,TGCGCCAGCAGCTTGGTGCCCAAGAACACTGAATCTTTCTTT,CASSLVPKNTESFF
NA,many,TRBV7-6,TRBJ2-1,TGTGCCAGCAGCTACTACAACGGCAGGGCAAACAATGAGCAGTTCTTC,CASSYYNGRANNEQFF
NA,few,TRBV5-1,TRBJ1-1,TGCGCCAGCAGCCCCCAGGGACGCCACACTGAAGCTTTCTTT,CASSPQGRHTEAFF
TRBD1,many,TRBV20-1,TRBJ2-7,TGCAGTGCGTGGGACAGGGAGGTTAACGAGCAGTACTTC,CSAWDREVNEQYF
TRBD1,many,TRBV6-5,TRBJ1-1,TGTGCCAGCACTAGTAACCCCGGACAGGGTTTAGCTGAAGCTTTCTTT,CASTSNPGQGLAEAFF
NA,NA,TRBV5-5,TRBJ2-7,TGTGCCAGCAGCTTGCTATCGTGGGCTATCCCCTACGAGCAGTACTTC,CASSLLSWAIPYEQYF
NA,many,TRBV5-1,TRBJ2-2,TGCGCCAGCAGCTCGGGACTTTCGAACACCGGGGAGCTGTTTTTT,CASSSGLSNTGELFF
NA,many,TRBV20-1,TRBJ2-5,TGCAGTGCTAGAGTAGAAGCGGACCAAGAGACCCAGTACTTC,CSARVEADQETQYF
TRBD2,many,TRBV29-1,TRBJ2-1,TGCAGCGTTTCCCTTTTTAGCGGGAGTGGGTATGAGCAGTTCTTC,CSVSLFSGSGYEQFF
TRBD1,many,TRBV24-1,TRBJ2-1,TGTGCCACCAGTGATCCGACAGGGGGTGTGAGTAATGAGCAGTTCTTC,CATSDPTGGVSNEQFF
NA,NA,TRBV20-1,TRBJ2-2,TGCAGTGCTAGAGCAGCGCTCGGCTACCAATCGGCCGGGGAGCTGTTTTTT,CSARAALGYQSAGELFF